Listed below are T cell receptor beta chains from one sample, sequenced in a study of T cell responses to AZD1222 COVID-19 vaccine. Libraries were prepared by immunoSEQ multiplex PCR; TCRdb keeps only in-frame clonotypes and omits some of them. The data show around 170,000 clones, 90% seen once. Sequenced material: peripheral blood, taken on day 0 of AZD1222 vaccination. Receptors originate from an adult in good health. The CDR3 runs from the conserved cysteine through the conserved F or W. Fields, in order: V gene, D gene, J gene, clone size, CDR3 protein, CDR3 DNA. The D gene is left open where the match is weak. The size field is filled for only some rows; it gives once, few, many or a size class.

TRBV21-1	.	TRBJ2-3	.	CASSNQGARGQGTDTQYF	TGTGCCAGCAGCAACCAAGGGGCGCGGGGACAGGGGACAGATACGCAGTATTTT
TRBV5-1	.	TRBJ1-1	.	CASSAYSWDTEAFF	TGCGCCAGCAGCGCCTATTCCTGGGACACTGAAGCTTTCTTT
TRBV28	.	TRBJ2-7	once	CASSLQGSYEQYF	TGTGCCAGCAGTCTGCAGGGCTCCTACGAGCAGTACTTC
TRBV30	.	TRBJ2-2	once	CAWSHKPLTGELFF	TGTGCCTGGAGTCACAAGCCCCTCACCGGGGAGCTGTTTTTT
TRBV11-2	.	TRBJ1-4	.	CASSLGAREKLFF	TGTGCCAGCAGCTTGGGGGCGCGAGAAAAACTGTTTTTT
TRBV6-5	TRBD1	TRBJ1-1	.	CASRWDRNMNTEAFF	TGTGCCAGCAGGTGGGACAGGAACATGAACACTGAAGCTTTCTTT
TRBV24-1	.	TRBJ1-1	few	CATSDPGDRNTEAFF	TGTGCCACCAGTGACCCTGGGGATAGGAACACTGAAGCTTTCTTT
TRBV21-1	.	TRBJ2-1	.	CASSKLPGPMNNEQFF	TGTGCCAGCAGCAAGCTGCCGGGGCCCATGAACAATGAGCAGTTCTTC
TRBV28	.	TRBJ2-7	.	CASSLYRDEQYF	TGTGCCAGCAGTCTGTACAGGGACGAGCAGTACTTC
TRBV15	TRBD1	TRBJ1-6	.	CATSRDDRGNSPLHF	TGTGCCACCAGCAGAGACGACAGGGGCAATTCACCCCTCCACTTT
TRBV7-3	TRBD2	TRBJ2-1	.	CASSSRTSSINEQFF	TGTGCCAGCAGCTCTCGGACTAGCTCGATCAATGAGCAGTTCTTC
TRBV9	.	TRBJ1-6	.	CASSEEGVSNSPLHF	TGTGCCAGCAGCGAAGAGGGGGTTAGTAATTCACCCCTCCACTTT
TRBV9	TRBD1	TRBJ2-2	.	CASSVQGASNTGELFF	TGTGCCAGCAGCGTTCAGGGGGCCTCCAACACCGGGGAGCTGTTTTTT
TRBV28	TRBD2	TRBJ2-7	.	CASSLWGGNEQYF	TGTGCCAGCAGTTTATGGGGGGGGAACGAGCAGTACTTC
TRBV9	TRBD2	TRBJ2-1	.	CASSARTSGEQFF	TGTGCCAGCAGCGCTCGGACTAGCGGGGAGCAGTTCTTC
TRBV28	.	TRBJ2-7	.	CASWTQGRPQYF	TGTGCCAGCTGGACTCAGGGGCGTCCGCAGTACTTC
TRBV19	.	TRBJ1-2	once	CATEGQAYGYTF	TGTGCCACCGAGGGACAAGCCTATGGCTACACCTTC
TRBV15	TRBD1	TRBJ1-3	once	CATSRDMGQSWGVFGNTIYF	TGTGCCACCAGCAGAGATATGGGACAGTCCTGGGGTGTATTCGGAAACACCATATATTTT
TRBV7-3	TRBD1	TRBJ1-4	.	CANREGAIDEKLFF	TGTGCCAACCGCGAGGGGGCAATCGATGAAAAACTGTTTTTT
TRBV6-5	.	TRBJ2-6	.	CASSLSGVGGANVLTF	TGTGCCAGCAGTTTGTCAGGGGTTGGTGGGGCCAACGTCCTGACTTTC
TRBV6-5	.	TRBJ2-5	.	CASSYSRDGQETQYF	TGTGCCAGCAGTTACTCGAGGGATGGTCAAGAGACCCAGTACTTC
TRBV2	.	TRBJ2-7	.	CASSERRKGSYEQYF	TGTGCCAGCAGTGAACGGCGGAAGGGCTCCTACGAGCAGTACTTC
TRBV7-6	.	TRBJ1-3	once	CASSQGTETGNTIYF	TGTGCCAGCAGCCAGGGGACGGAGACTGGAAACACCATATATTTT
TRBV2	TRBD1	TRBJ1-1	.	CASVRDRVDEAFF	TGTGCCAGCGTCCGGGACAGGGTTGATGAAGCTTTCTTT
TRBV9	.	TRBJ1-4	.	CASSVSSATNEKLFF	TGTGCCAGCAGCGTATCGAGTGCAACTAATGAAAAACTGTTTTTT
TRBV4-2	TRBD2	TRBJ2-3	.	CASSQGRGGGGFTDTQYF	TGTGCCAGCAGCCAAGGACGGGGTGGCGGGGGGTTCACAGATACGCAGTATTTT
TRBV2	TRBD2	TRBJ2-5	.	CASSDGTIETQYF	TGTGCCAGCAGTGACGGGACTATAGAGACCCAGTACTTC
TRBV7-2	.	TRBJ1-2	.	CASSPQGLANYGYTF	TGTGCCAGCAGCCCCCAAGGACTTGCTAACTATGGCTACACCTTC
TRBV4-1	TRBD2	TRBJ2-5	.	CASSQDVTSGGRETQYF	TGCGCCAGCAGCCAAGACGTGACTAGCGGGGGGCGGGAGACCCAGTACTTC
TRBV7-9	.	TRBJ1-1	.	CASSLPGAGTEAFF	TGTGCCAGCAGCTTACCGGGGGCGGGCACTGAAGCTTTCTTT
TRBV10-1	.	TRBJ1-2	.	CASSEFGKRQDARYTF	TGCGCCAGCAGTGAGTTTGGTAAGCGGCAGGATGCACGCTACACCTTC
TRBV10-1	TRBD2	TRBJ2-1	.	CASSETGGVGKNEQFF	TGCGCCAGCAGTGAGACCGGGGGGGTCGGAAAAAATGAGCAGTTCTTC
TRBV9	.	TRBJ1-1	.	CASSVDPGADTEAFF	TGTGCCAGCAGCGTAGATCCGGGGGCGGACACTGAAGCTTTCTTT
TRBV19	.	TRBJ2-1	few	CATKTRSYNEQFF	TGTGCCACCAAGACTCGTTCCTACAATGAGCAGTTCTTC
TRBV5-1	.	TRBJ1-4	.	CASSLGGTTNEKLFF	TGCGCCAGCAGCTTGGGGGGGACCACTAATGAAAAACTGTTTTTT
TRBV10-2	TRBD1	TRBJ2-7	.	CASSETGGYEQYF	TGCGCCAGCAGTGAGACAGGGGGCTACGAGCAGTACTTC
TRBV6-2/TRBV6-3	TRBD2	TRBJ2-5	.	CASSYGASGRQETQYF	TGTGCCAGCAGTTACGGGGCTAGCGGGAGGCAAGAGACCCAGTACTTC
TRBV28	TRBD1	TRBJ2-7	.	CATRDSSYEQYF	TGTGCCACCAGGGACAGCTCCTACGAGCAGTACTTC
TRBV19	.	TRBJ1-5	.	CASKDPGGSNQPQHF	TGTGCCAGTAAGGACCCGGGGGGGAGCAATCAGCCCCAGCATTTT
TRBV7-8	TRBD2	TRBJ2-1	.	CASSLVWGGAYNEQFF	TGTGCCAGCAGCTTAGTATGGGGGGGGGCCTACAATGAGCAGTTCTTC
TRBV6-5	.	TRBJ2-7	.	CASKSDRFGGDEQYF	TGTGCCAGCAAGAGCGACCGCTTCGGTGGGGACGAGCAGTACTTC
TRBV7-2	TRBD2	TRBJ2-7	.	CASSLYYGLAGIPYEQYF	TGTGCCAGCAGCCTCTACTACGGACTAGCGGGTATTCCCTACGAGCAGTACTTC
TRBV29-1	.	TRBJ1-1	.	CSVGQQNTEAFF	TGCAGCGTTGGACAGCAAAACACTGAAGCTTTCTTT
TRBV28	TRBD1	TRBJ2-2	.	CASSVTGDTGELFF	TGTGCCAGCAGCGTAACAGGGGACACCGGGGAGCTGTTTTTT
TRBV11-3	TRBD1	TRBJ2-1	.	CASSLGNTGGHEQFF	TGTGCCAGCAGCTTAGGGAACACAGGGGGCCATGAGCAGTTCTTC
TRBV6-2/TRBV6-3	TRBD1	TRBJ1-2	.	CASSSWTGRKDYGYTF	TGTGCCAGCAGTTCTTGGACAGGGAGGAAAGACTATGGCTACACCTTC